The sequence of this T cell receptor (beta chain) was determined in a study of CD8 T cells in ankylosing spondylitis. General study findings and limits: The study looked at matched synovial fluid samples from ankylosing spondylitis patients. Disease-linked clones were reported to be significantly enriched there. Earlier work had already found some motif variants in reactive arthritis synovial fluid and blood.

This clonotype was observed at least ten times. The antigen remains undetermined. For TCR beta, libraries came from quantitative 5'-RACE with molecular barcodes. TCRdb reprocessed the 5' RACE reads with MiXCR, giving one entry per CDR3 protein. The table shows 200,000 to 250,000 distinct CDR3 sequences, with more than 25% occurring only once. From germline, CDR1 is SGHRS and CDR2 YFSETQ. The CDR3 has 15 residues. V gave up 1 base and J gave up 2 bases, with 11 bases separating them. The chain joins TRBV5-1 to TRBJ2-3, with unresolved D. Sequencing was performed on blood, either unsorted or a sorted T cell fraction (not recorded which). This sequence was found in a male donor with ankylosing spondylitis or in good health (not recorded which). In DNA form, the CDR3 reads TGCGCCAGCAGCTTGAGTAGCAGGACCACAGATACGCAGTATTTT. Protein sequence: CASSLSSRTTDTQYF.